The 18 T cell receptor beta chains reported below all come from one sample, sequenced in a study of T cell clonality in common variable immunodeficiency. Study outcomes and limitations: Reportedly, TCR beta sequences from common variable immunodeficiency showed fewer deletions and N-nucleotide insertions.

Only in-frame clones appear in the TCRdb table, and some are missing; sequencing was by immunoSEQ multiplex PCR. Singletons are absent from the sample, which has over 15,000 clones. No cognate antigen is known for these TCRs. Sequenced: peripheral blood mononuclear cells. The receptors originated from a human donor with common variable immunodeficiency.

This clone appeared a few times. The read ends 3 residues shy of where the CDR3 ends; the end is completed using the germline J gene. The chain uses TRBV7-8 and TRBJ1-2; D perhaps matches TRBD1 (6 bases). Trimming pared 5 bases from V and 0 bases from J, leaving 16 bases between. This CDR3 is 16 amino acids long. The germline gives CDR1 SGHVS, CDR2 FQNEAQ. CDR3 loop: CASSAPYREANYGYTF. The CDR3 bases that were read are TGTGCCAGCAGCGCGCCCTACAGGGAAGCTAACTATGGC.

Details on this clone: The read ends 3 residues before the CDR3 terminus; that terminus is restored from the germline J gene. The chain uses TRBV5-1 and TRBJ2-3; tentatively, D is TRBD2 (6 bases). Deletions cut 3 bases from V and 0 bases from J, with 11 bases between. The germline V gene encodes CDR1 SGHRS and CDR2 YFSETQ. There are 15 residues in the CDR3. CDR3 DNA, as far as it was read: TGCGCCAGCAGCTCAACCCGGGGGAGCACAGATACG. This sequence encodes CASSSTRGSTDT. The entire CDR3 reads CASSSTRGSTDTQYF.

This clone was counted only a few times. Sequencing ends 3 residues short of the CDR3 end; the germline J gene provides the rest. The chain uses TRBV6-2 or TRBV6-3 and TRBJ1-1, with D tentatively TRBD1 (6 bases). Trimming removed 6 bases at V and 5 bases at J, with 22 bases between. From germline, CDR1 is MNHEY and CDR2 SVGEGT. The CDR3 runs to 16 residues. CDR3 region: CASSSRDMLWETEAFF. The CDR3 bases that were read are TGTGCCAGCAGCTCCCGGGACATGCTGTGGGAAACTGAA.

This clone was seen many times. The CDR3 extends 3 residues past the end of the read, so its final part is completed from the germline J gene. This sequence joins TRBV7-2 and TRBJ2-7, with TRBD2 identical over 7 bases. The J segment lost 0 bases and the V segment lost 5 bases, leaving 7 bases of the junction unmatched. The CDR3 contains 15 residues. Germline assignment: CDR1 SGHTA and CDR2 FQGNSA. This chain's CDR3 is CASSPRGVTSYEQYF. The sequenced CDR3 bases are TGTGCCAGCAGCCCTCGGGGGGTGACCTCCTACGAG.

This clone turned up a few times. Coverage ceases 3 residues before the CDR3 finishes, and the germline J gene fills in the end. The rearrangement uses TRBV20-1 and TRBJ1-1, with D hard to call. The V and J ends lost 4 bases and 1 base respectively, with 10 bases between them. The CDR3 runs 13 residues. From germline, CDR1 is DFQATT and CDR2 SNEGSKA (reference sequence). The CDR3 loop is CSAIQFPNTEAFF. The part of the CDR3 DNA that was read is TGCAGTGCTATCCAATTCCCGAACACTGAA.

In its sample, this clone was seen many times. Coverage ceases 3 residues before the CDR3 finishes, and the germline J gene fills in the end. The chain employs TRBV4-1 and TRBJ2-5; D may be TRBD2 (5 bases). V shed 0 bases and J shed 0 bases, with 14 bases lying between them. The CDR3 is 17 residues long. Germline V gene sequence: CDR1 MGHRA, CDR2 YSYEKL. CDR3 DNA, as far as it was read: TGCGCCAGCAGCCAAGACCACGGCGGGCGGAACCAAGAGACC. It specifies CASSQDHGGRNQET. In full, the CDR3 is CASSQDHGGRNQETQYF.

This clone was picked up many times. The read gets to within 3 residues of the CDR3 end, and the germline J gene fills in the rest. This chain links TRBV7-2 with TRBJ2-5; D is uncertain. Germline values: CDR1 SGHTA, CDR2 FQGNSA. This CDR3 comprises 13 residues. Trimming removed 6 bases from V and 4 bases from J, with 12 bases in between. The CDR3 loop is CASRVGFIETQYF. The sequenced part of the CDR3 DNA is TGTGCCAGCAGGGTCGGGTTTATAGAGACC.

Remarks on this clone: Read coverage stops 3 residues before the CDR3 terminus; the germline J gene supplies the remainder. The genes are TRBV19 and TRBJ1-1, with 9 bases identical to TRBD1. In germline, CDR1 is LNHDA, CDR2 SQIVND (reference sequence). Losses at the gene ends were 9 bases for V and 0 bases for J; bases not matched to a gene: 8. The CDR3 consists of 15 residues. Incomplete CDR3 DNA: TGTGCCAGCCAGGACAGGGGTAAAGTGAACACTGAA. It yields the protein CASQDRGKVNTE. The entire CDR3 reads CASQDRGKVNTEAFF.

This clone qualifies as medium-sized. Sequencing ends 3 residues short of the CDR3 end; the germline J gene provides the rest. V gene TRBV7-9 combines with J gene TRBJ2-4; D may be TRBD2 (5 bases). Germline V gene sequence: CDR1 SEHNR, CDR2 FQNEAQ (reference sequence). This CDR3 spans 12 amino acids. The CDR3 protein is CASSSPRGIQYF. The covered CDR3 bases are TGTGCCAGCAGCTCGCCCCGAGGGATT. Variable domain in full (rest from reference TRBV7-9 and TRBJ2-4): DTGVSQNPRHKITKRGQNVTFRCDPISEHNRLYWYRQTLGQGPEFLTYFQNEAQLEKSRLLSDRFSAERPKGSFSTLEIQRTEQGDSAMYLCASSSPRGIQYFGAGTRLSVL.

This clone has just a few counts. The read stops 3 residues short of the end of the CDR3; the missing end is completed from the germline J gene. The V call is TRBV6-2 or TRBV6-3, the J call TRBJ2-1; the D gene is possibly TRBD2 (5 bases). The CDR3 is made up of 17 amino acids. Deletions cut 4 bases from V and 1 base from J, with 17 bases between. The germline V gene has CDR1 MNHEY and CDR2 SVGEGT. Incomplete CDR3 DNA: TGTGCCAGCAGTTTGGAGTTTGGTAGCGCGTCCTACAATGAG. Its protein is CASSLEFGSASYNE. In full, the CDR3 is CASSLEFGSASYNEQFF.

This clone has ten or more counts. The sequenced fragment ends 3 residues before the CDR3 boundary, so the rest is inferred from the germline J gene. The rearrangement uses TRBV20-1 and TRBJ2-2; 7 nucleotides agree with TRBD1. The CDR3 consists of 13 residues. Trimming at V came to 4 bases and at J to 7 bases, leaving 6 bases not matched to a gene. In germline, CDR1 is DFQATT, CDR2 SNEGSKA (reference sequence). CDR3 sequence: CSANRGPIGELFF. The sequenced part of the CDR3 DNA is TGCAGTGCTAACAGGGGTCCCATCGGGGAG.

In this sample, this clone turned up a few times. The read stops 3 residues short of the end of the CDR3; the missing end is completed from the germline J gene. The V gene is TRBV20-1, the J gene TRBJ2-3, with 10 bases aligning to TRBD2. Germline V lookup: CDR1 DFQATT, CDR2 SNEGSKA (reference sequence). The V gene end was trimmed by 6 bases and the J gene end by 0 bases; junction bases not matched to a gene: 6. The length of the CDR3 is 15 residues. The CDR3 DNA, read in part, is TGCAGTGCCTTCTCGACTAGCGGGAGCACAGATACG. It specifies CSAFSTSGSTDT. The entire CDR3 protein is CSAFSTSGSTDTQYF.

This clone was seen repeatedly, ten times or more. The CDR3 loop reads CSARDPTYLNEQFF. CDR3 DNA (partial): TGCAGTGCTAGAGACCCCACTTATTTGAATGAG. The V call is TRBV20-1, the J call TRBJ2-1; D is undetermined. The CDR3 end falls 3 residues outside the read, so it is completed with the germline J gene. Germline V gene lookup returns CDR1 DFQATT and CDR2 SNEGSKA (reference sequence). The CDR3 runs to 14 residues. V was shortened by 0 bases and J by 7 bases, with 13 bases between the two germline ends.

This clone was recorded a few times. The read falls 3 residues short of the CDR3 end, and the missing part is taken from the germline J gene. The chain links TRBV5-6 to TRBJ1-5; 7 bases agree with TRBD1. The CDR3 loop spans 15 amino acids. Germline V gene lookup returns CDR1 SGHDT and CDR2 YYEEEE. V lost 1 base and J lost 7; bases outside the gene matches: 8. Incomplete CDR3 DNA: TGTGCCAGCAGCTTGTTCAGGGACAGTAGCCAGCCC. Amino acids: CASSLFRDSSQP. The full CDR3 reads CASSLFRDSSQPQHF.

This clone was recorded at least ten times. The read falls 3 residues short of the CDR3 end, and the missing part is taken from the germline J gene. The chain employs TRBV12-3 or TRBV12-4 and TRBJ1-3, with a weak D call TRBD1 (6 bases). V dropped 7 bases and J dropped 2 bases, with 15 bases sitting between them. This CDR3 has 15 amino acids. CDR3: CASTTARGAGNTIYF. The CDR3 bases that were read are TGTGCCAGCACCACGGCCAGGGGAGCTGGAAACACC.

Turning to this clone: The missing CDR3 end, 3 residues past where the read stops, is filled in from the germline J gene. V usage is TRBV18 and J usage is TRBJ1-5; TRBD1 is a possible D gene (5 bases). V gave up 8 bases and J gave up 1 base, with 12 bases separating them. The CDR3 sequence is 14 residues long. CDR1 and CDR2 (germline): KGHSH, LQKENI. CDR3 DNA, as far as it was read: TGTGCCAGCCGTCTTGGGGCCAGCAATCAGCCC. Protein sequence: CASRLGASNQP. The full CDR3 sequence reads CASRLGASNQPQHF.

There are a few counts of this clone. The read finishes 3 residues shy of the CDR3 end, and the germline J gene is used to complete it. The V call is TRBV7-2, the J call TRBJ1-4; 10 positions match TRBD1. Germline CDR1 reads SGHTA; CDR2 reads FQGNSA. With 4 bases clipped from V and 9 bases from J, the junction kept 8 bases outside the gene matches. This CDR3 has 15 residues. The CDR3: CASSSQGTGAKKLFF. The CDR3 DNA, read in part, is TGTGCCAGCAGCTCACAGGGGACAGGGGCGAAAAAA.

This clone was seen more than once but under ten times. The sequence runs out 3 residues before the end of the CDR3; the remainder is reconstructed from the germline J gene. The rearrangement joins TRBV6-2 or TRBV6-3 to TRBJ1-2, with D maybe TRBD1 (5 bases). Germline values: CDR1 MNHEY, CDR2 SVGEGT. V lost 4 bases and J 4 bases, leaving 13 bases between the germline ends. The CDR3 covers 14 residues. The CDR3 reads CASSSLERGYGYTF. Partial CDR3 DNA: TGTGCCAGCAGTTCCTTGGAAAGGGGCTATGGC.